This T cell receptor beta chain was retrieved from a study of shared clonotypes between healthy human individuals. The method was immunoSEQ multiplex PCR; TCRdb's version includes in-frame clones alone and lacks a portion of them. The sample records a few hundred thousand clones, less than 80% being singletons. Sequencing was performed on PBMCs. This sequence was found in a woman aged 40 to 49 in good health. Some clones in this sample may be carry-over from other donors' samples.

As DNA, the CDR3 is TGTGCCACCAGCAGAGAAACAGGGACCGGCGGCAATGAGCAGTTCTTC. Its translation: CATSRETGTGGNEQFF. This rearrangement joins TRBV15 to TRBJ2-1, with a tentative D call TRBD1 (6 bases). There are 16 residues in the CDR3. The germline gives CDR1 LNHNV, CDR2 YYDKDF (reference sequence). The V gene lost 0 bases and the J gene lost 6 bases, with 15 bases spanning the gap.